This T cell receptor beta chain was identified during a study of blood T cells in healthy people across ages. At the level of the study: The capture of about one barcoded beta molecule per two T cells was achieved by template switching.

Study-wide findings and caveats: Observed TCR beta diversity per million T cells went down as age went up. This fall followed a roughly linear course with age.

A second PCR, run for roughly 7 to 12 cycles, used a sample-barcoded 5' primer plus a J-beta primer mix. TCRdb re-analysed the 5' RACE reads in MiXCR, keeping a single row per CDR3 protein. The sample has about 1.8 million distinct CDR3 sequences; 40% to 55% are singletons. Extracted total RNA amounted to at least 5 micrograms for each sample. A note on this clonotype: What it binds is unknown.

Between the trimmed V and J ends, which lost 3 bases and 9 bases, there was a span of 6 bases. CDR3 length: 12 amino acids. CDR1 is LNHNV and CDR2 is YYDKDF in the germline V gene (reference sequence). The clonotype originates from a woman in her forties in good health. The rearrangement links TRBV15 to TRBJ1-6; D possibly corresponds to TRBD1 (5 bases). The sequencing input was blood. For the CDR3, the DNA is TGTGCCACCAGCAGGGGGGTTTCACCCCTCCACTTT. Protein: CATSRGVSPLHF. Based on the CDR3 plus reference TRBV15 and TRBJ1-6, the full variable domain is DAMVIQNPRYQVTQFGKPVTLSCSQTLNHNVMYWYQQKSSQAPKLLFHYYDKDFNNEADTPDNFQSRRPNTSFCFLDIRSPGLGDTAMYLCATSRGVSPLHFGNGTRLTVT.